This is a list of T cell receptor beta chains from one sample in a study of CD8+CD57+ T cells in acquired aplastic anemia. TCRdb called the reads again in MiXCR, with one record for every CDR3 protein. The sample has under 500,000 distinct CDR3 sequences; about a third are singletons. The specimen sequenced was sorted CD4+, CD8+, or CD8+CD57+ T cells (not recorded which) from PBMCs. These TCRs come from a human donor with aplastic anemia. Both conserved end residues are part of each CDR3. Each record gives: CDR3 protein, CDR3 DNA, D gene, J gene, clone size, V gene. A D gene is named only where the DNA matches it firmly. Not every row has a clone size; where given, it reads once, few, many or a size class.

CASSLGGAGSIGTQYF TGTGCCAGCAGCTTAGGAGGAGCGGGGAGTATAGGTACGCAGTATTTT TRBD2 TRBJ2-3 NA TRBV11-2
CASSSGQGAVRTGELFF TGTGCCAGCAGCTCAGGACAGGGGGCGGTTCGCACCGGGGAGCTGTTTTTT TRBD1 TRBJ2-2 NA TRBV11-2
CASVLGQGNQPQHF TGTGCCAGCGTCCTGGGGCAGGGCAATCAGCCCCAGCATTTT NA TRBJ1-5 NA TRBV12-3/TRBV12-4
CASSLRLAGVSSEQFF TGTGCCAGCAGCCTCCGACTAGCGGGAGTGTCGAGTGAGCAGTTCTTC TRBD2 TRBJ2-1 few TRBV25-1
CATSRQGPYEQYF TGTGCCACCAGCAGACAGGGACCCTACGAGCAGTACTTC NA TRBJ2-7 many TRBV15
CASRKPSGTGIYEQYF TGTGCCAGCAGAAAACCGTCCGGGACAGGGATATACGAGCAGTACTTC TRBD1 TRBJ2-7 few TRBV6-1
CASKRGGDEKLFF TGTGCCAGCAAACGGGGTGGAGATGAAAAACTGTTTTTT NA TRBJ1-4 NA TRBV25-1
CASRYPYDNGELFF TGTGCCAGCAGATACCCTTACGACAACGGGGAGCTGTTTTTT NA TRBJ2-2 NA TRBV10-3
CASSTLFSGGTDTQYF TGTGCCAGTAGTACCCTTTTTAGCGGGGGAACAGATACGCAGTATTTT TRBD2 TRBJ2-3 once TRBV19
CACTGSGTEAFF TGTGCCTGTACCGGAAGCGGAACTGAAGCTTTCTTT NA TRBJ1-1 NA TRBV30
CASSFSQGYGELFF TGCGCCAGCAGCTTCTCACAGGGGTACGGGGAGCTGTTTTTT TRBD1 TRBJ2-2 NA TRBV5-1
CASNSQAGGAGYGYTF TGTGCCAGCAACTCCCAGGCTGGGGGGGCTGGCTATGGCTACACCTTC NA TRBJ1-2 few TRBV6-1
CASSNPPAYEQYF TGTGCCAGCAGCAACCCGCCAGCCTACGAGCAGTACTTC NA TRBJ2-7 NA TRBV7-2
CASSDGPSVLVYEQFF TGTGCCAGCAGTGACGGCCCGTCGGTTTTAGTCTATGAGCAGTTCTTC NA TRBJ2-1 few TRBV2
CASGQGGPYEQYF TGTGCCAGCGGGCAGGGGGGGCCCTACGAGCAGTACTTC NA TRBJ2-7 few TRBV12-3/TRBV12-4
CASSRQRTSDSYNEQFF TGTGCCAGTAGTCGACAAAGGACTAGCGACTCCTACAATGAGCAGTTCTTC TRBD2 TRBJ2-1 NA TRBV19
CASSLEGGTYEQYF TGTGCCAGCAGCTTGGAGGGAGGGACCTACGAGCAGTACTTC TRBD2 TRBJ2-7 many TRBV7-3
CASRGRTGGSYEQYF TGTGCCAGCAGGGGAAGGACAGGTGGCTCGTACGAGCAGTACTTC TRBD1 TRBJ2-7 many TRBV6-5
CSARTGQGGSGSPLHF TGCAGTGCTAGGACCGGACAGGGGGGTAGCGGTTCACCCCTCCACTTT TRBD1 TRBJ1-6 many TRBV20-1
CASSLRGVSTDTQYF TGTGCCAGCAGCCTTAGGGGAGTGAGCACAGATACGCAGTATTTT NA TRBJ2-3 few TRBV11-2
CASSTPGQRDTEAFF TGTGCCAGCAGTACCCCGGGACAGAGGGACACTGAAGCTTTCTTT TRBD1 TRBJ1-1 once TRBV6-9
CASSLALHNTEAFF TGTGCCAGCAGCTTAGCGCTCCACAACACTGAAGCTTTCTTT NA TRBJ1-1 NA TRBV7-2